This TCR beta chain is drawn from a study of regulatory T cells in long-lasting Graves disease. From germline, CDR1 is SGHDN and CDR2 FVKESK. The CDR3 is 15 amino acids. The germline V and J ends were trimmed by 4 bases and 0 bases, with 10 bases remaining between them. Study findings and constraints: New patients shared around 980 public clonotypes, and persistent patients shared more, with approximately 2,500.

Time point indicated: newly diagnosed GD, antithyroid drugs for less than 3 months. PBMC-derived RNA was used for the TCR library. Graves' disease diagnosis relied on American Thyroid Association guidelines. HTBI primers from iRepertoire and Arm-PCR of CDR3 regions yielded the TCR beta libraries. MiXCR was run by TCRdb on the multiplex PCR reads, yielding one entry per CDR3 protein. There are 440,000 or so distinct CDR3 sequences in the sample; about 16% occur only once, and approximately 15% lies in the top ten. This clonotype was observed at least ten times. The target antigen is unknown. These data are also associated with another study on T cells in Graves' hyperthyroidism and ophthalmopathy.

The V gene is TRBV14, the J gene TRBJ1-5; D is ambiguous. The sequencing used peripheral blood mononuclear cells (PBMCs), collected at new diagnosis, from a patient treated with antithyroid drugs. This receptor was identified in a woman aged 25 to 45 with Graves disease. CDR3 loop: CASSRRHPSNQPQHF. The CDR3 DNA sequence: TGTGCCAGCAGCCGCAGACACCCTAGCAATCAGCCCCAGCATTTT.